This entry concerns a single TCR beta chain. Its antigen is still unknown. This sample is drawn from a study of human T cells and chemical hapten exposure. About the research overall: For sensitization, 2% DPC was applied to an approximately 2 cm by approximately 2 cm patch of upper inner arm skin. Findings of the study overall: Because all patients had alopecia, their immune responses might differ from healthy ones. Clustering by CDR3 similarity yielded significantly more large clusters from expanded TCRs than controls.

Within the library, unique molecular identifiers were attached to each individual cDNA molecule. TCRdb processed the RACE reads anew with MiXCR; each CDR3 protein has one entry. The sample has 90,000 to 110,000 distinct CDR3 sequences; 9.2% are singletons. Documented time point: patch test 2, 6 weeks after DPC sensitization. Treatment in this sample: therapeutic diphenylcyclopropenone sensitization with weekly scalp DPC. The TCR comes from a woman in her 40s with alopecia areata. Some clones in this sample may be carry-over from other donors' samples. This specimen consisted of whole blood, obtained in connection with sensitization to the hapten diphenylcyclopropenone (DPC).

Here the CDR3 reads CSARDPSKTGTLWAEAFF. CDR3 sequence (DNA): TGCAGTGCTAGAGACCCCTCGAAGACAGGGACCCTTTGGGCTGAAGCTTTCTTT. The chain employs TRBV20-1 and TRBJ1-1, with TRBD1 matching over 7 bases. V dropped 0 bases and J dropped 6; count of bases not matched to a gene: 19. CDR1 and CDR2 (germline): DFQATT, SNEGSKA (reference sequence). The CDR3 is 18 amino acids.